Listed below are T cell receptor beta chains from one sample, sequenced in a study of response to subunit inactivated influenza vaccine. MiXCR, run by TCRdb on the RT-PCR reads, gives a single entry per CDR3 protein. Of 500,000 to 550,000 distinct CDR3 sequences listed, 6% to 9% are singletons. Sample: PBMCs from blood, taken 23 to 25 months after vaccination. The receptors shown here come from a man between 50 and 69 years old who received an inactivated influenza vaccine. Each CDR3 is given with its conserved first and last residue. Each record gives: clone size, J gene, D gene, V gene, CDR3 DNA, CDR3 protein. A D gene is named only where the DNA matches it firmly. Only part of the rows carry a size: once, few, many, or a class if the clone is expanded.

abundance: few; j_gene: TRBJ2-3; d_gene: .; v_gene: TRBV4-3; CDR3nt: TGCGCCAGCAGCCAAGATAGGAGGGCAGGGTGGACAGATACGCAGTATTTT; CDR3aa: CASSQDRRAGWTDTQYF
abundance: few; j_gene: TRBJ2-4; d_gene: .; v_gene: TRBV28; CDR3nt: TGTGCCAGCACCCTTCTTGGACAGCAAAACATTCAGTACTTC; CDR3aa: CASTLLGQQNIQYF
abundance: few; j_gene: TRBJ2-3; d_gene: TRBD1; v_gene: TRBV5-1; CDR3nt: TGCGCCAGCAGCTGGAGGCCTGGACAGGGTAAATCAGATACGCAGTATTTT; CDR3aa: CASSWRPGQGKSDTQYF
abundance: .; j_gene: TRBJ2-6; d_gene: .; v_gene: TRBV6-1; CDR3nt: TGTGCCAGCAGTGACCTACAGGGTTCCTCTGGGGCCAACGTCCTGACTTTC; CDR3aa: CASSDLQGSSGANVLTF
abundance: .; j_gene: TRBJ2-7; d_gene: .; v_gene: TRBV6-2/TRBV6-3; CDR3nt: TGTGCCAGCAGCACAACTAGAACCACCTACGAGCAGTACTTC; CDR3aa: CASSTTRTTYEQYF
abundance: .; j_gene: TRBJ2-7; d_gene: TRBD1; v_gene: TRBV3-1; CDR3nt: TGTGCCAGCAGCCAAATCCGACAGGGGCGATGGGAGCAGTACTTC; CDR3aa: CASSQIRQGRWEQYF
abundance: .; j_gene: TRBJ1-2; d_gene: TRBD1; v_gene: TRBV7-2; CDR3nt: TGTGCCAGCAGCTTAGTTCGTTCGGACAGGACTAACTATGGCTACACCTTC; CDR3aa: CASSLVRSDRTNYGYTF
abundance: few; j_gene: TRBJ2-3; d_gene: TRBD2; v_gene: TRBV7-8; CDR3nt: TGTGCCAGCAGCCAAGCGGGTAGCGGGGGGGCCTATACGCAGTATTTT; CDR3aa: CASSQAGSGGAYTQYF
abundance: .; j_gene: TRBJ2-3; d_gene: .; v_gene: TRBV4-1; CDR3nt: TGCGCCAGCAGCCAAGATTATGGCCCTGGGTGGGATACGCAGTATTTT; CDR3aa: CASSQDYGPGWDTQYF
abundance: few; j_gene: TRBJ2-3; d_gene: TRBD2; v_gene: TRBV12-3/TRBV12-4; CDR3nt: TGTGCCAGCAGTACCCCGGGACCAGCGGGGACGCAGTATTTT; CDR3aa: CASSTPGPAGTQYF
abundance: few; j_gene: TRBJ2-5; d_gene: .; v_gene: TRBV5-1; CDR3nt: TGCGCCAGCAGCTTTAGCGGCGGGAAAGAGACCCAGTACTTC; CDR3aa: CASSFSGGKETQYF
abundance: few; j_gene: TRBJ1-2; d_gene: TRBD1; v_gene: TRBV12-3/TRBV12-4; CDR3nt: TGTGCCAGCAGCCCCCAGGGGGCCGGCTATGGCTACACCTTC; CDR3aa: CASSPQGAGYGYTF
abundance: many; j_gene: TRBJ2-3; d_gene: .; v_gene: TRBV12-3/TRBV12-4; CDR3nt: TGTGCCAGCAGTTTTAGAACGGGGGGCACAGATACGCAGTATTTT; CDR3aa: CASSFRTGGTDTQYF
abundance: .; j_gene: TRBJ2-1; d_gene: .; v_gene: TRBV27; CDR3nt: TGTGCCAGCCGGCTCGTGGAATCTTACAATGAGCAGTTCTTC; CDR3aa: CASRLVESYNEQFF
abundance: .; j_gene: TRBJ2-1; d_gene: TRBD2; v_gene: TRBV11-2; CDR3nt: TGTGCCAGCAGCTTTTTGGGACTAGCGGGACATAGGAGCTCCTACAATGAGCAGTTCTTC; CDR3aa: CASSFLGLAGHRSSYNEQFF
abundance: .; j_gene: TRBJ2-7; d_gene: .; v_gene: TRBV20-1; CDR3nt: TGCAGTGCGCCTAGCGCAACCTACGAGCAGTACTTC; CDR3aa: CSAPSATYEQYF
abundance: few; j_gene: TRBJ1-5; d_gene: .; v_gene: TRBV5-6; CDR3nt: TGTGCCAGCAGCCCAGGATTGGGGAGAAATCAGCCCCAGCATTTT; CDR3aa: CASSPGLGRNQPQHF
abundance: few; j_gene: TRBJ2-4; d_gene: .; v_gene: TRBV7-9; CDR3nt: TGTGCCAGCAGCTCCCCTAATGCCCGGGGGATCCAGTACTTC; CDR3aa: CASSSPNARGIQYF
abundance: many; j_gene: TRBJ2-1; d_gene: .; v_gene: TRBV12-3/TRBV12-4; CDR3nt: TGTGCCAGCAGATCCGGTGGCGAGCAGTTCTTC; CDR3aa: CASRSGGEQFF
abundance: few; j_gene: TRBJ1-2; d_gene: TRBD1; v_gene: TRBV7-3; CDR3nt: TGTGCCAGCAGCTTAACGAGGGACAGGGCCTACTATGGCTACACCTTC; CDR3aa: CASSLTRDRAYYGYTF
abundance: once; j_gene: TRBJ2-5; d_gene: TRBD1; v_gene: TRBV11-1; CDR3nt: TGTGCCAGCAGCTTTCGGCAAAATAGCAGGGGGCCGGCAGAGACCCAGTACTTC; CDR3aa: CASSFRQNSRGPAETQYF
abundance: many; j_gene: TRBJ2-2; d_gene: .; v_gene: TRBV10-2; CDR3nt: TGCGCCAGCAGTCAGGATTCGAACACCGGGGAGCTGTTTTTT; CDR3aa: CASSQDSNTGELFF
abundance: many; j_gene: TRBJ2-7; d_gene: TRBD2; v_gene: TRBV12-3/TRBV12-4; CDR3nt: TGTGCCAGCAGTCCTATTAGGACTAGCGGGGGAAAGGAGCAGTACTTC; CDR3aa: CASSPIRTSGGKEQYF
abundance: many; j_gene: TRBJ2-3; d_gene: .; v_gene: TRBV6-4; CDR3nt: TGTGCCAGCGGCGAAGGCCACACAGATACGCAGTATTTT; CDR3aa: CASGEGHTDTQYF
abundance: .; j_gene: TRBJ2-2; d_gene: .; v_gene: TRBV20-1; CDR3nt: TGCAGTGCTATCAGGGGCGACAACACCGGGGAGCTGTTTTTT; CDR3aa: CSAIRGDNTGELFF
abundance: .; j_gene: TRBJ2-2; d_gene: TRBD1; v_gene: TRBV4-3; CDR3nt: TGCGCCAGCAGCCAAGATATGACAGGGAGAACGAACACCGGGGAGCTGTTTTTT; CDR3aa: CASSQDMTGRTNTGELFF
abundance: many; j_gene: TRBJ2-3; d_gene: .; v_gene: TRBV29-1; CDR3nt: TGCAGCGTTGATCGGGCATCTTTAAGCACAGATACGCAGTATTTT; CDR3aa: CSVDRASLSTDTQYF
abundance: few; j_gene: TRBJ1-2; d_gene: .; v_gene: TRBV20-1; CDR3nt: TGCAGTGCTAGAGACCTAGGAGTCAACTATGGCTACACCTTC; CDR3aa: CSARDLGVNYGYTF
abundance: many; j_gene: TRBJ1-5; d_gene: .; v_gene: TRBV28; CDR3nt: TGTGCCAGCAGTAAAGACGAGCTTAGCAATCAGCCCCAGCATTTT; CDR3aa: CASSKDELSNQPQHF
abundance: many; j_gene: TRBJ1-5; d_gene: TRBD1; v_gene: TRBV20-1; CDR3nt: TGCAGTGCTAGGCTAGCCGGGACAGGGAATCAGCCCCAGCATTTT; CDR3aa: CSARLAGTGNQPQHF
abundance: .; j_gene: TRBJ2-1; d_gene: TRBD2; v_gene: TRBV5-6; CDR3nt: TGTGCCAGCAGCTCAGGACTAGCGCTTACCTACAATGAGCAGTTCTTC; CDR3aa: CASSSGLALTYNEQFF
abundance: many; j_gene: TRBJ2-1; d_gene: TRBD2; v_gene: TRBV10-1; CDR3nt: TGCGCCAGCAGTGATTTAGCGGGGGGTTCTTACAATGAGCAGTTCTTC; CDR3aa: CASSDLAGGSYNEQFF
abundance: .; j_gene: TRBJ2-3; d_gene: .; v_gene: TRBV7-2; CDR3nt: TGTGCCACCTCCCCGCAAAAGGGCACAGATACGCAGTATTTT; CDR3aa: CATSPQKGTDTQYF
abundance: many; j_gene: TRBJ2-3; d_gene: .; v_gene: TRBV20-1; CDR3nt: TGCAGTGCTAGAGTTTTCAGTGGCCGCGAAAGCACAGATACGCAGTATTTT; CDR3aa: CSARVFSGRESTDTQYF
abundance: many; j_gene: TRBJ1-5; d_gene: .; v_gene: TRBV20-1; CDR3nt: TGCAGTGCTATCAGGGACAGCAATCAGCCCCAGCATTTT; CDR3aa: CSAIRDSNQPQHF
abundance: few; j_gene: TRBJ1-1; d_gene: .; v_gene: TRBV20-1; CDR3nt: TGCAGTGCGACGACAGCACCGAACACTGAAGCTTTCTTT; CDR3aa: CSATTAPNTEAFF
abundance: .; j_gene: TRBJ2-3; d_gene: .; v_gene: TRBV20-1; CDR3nt: TGCAGTGCTAGGGGGATTAGCGGCACAGATACGCAGTATTTT; CDR3aa: CSARGISGTDTQYF
abundance: .; j_gene: TRBJ1-4; d_gene: .; v_gene: TRBV28; CDR3nt: TGTGCCAGCAGTTTCAAGGAAAAACTGTTTTTT; CDR3aa: CASSFKEKLFF
abundance: few; j_gene: TRBJ2-7; d_gene: .; v_gene: TRBV5-1; CDR3nt: TGCGCCAGCAGCTTGGGACAGCTTGGGCACGAGCAGTACTTC; CDR3aa: CASSLGQLGHEQYF
abundance: many; j_gene: TRBJ2-5; d_gene: .; v_gene: TRBV7-7; CDR3nt: TGTGCCAGCAGTCAGGCGTCGAGATTCCAAGAGACCCAGTACTTC; CDR3aa: CASSQASRFQETQYF
abundance: .; j_gene: TRBJ2-5; d_gene: .; v_gene: TRBV6-1; CDR3nt: TGTGCCAGCAGCGCGCGGCGGGGGCGAGAGACCCAGTACTTC; CDR3aa: CASSARRGRETQYF
abundance: .; j_gene: TRBJ2-3; d_gene: .; v_gene: TRBV7-2; CDR3nt: TGTGCCAGCAGCTTTATAGCGACTAGCACAGATACGCAGTATTTT; CDR3aa: CASSFIATSTDTQYF
abundance: .; j_gene: TRBJ2-7; d_gene: .; v_gene: TRBV7-2; CDR3nt: TGTGCCAGCAGCTTACCCCCCCAGGCCAGCTACGAGCAGTACTTC; CDR3aa: CASSLPPQASYEQYF
abundance: .; j_gene: TRBJ2-1; d_gene: .; v_gene: TRBV12-3/TRBV12-4; CDR3nt: TGTGCCAGTCTGGGGGGTTCGGGTAATGAGCAGTTCTTC; CDR3aa: CASLGGSGNEQFF
abundance: many; j_gene: TRBJ1-6; d_gene: .; v_gene: TRBV7-2; CDR3nt: TGTGCCAGCAGCTTATTGGGGATCTATAATTCACCCCTCCACTTT; CDR3aa: CASSLLGIYNSPLHF
abundance: .; j_gene: TRBJ2-3; d_gene: .; v_gene: TRBV7-9; CDR3nt: TGTGCCAGCAGCTTAATCATCGTTACAGATACGCAGTATTTT; CDR3aa: CASSLIIVTDTQYF
abundance: .; j_gene: TRBJ2-1; d_gene: .; v_gene: TRBV4-1; CDR3nt: TGCGCCAGCAGCCAAACATATGGGAGGGTCCTAGGGACAAAAACAGGGAATGAGCAGTTCTTC; CDR3aa: CASSQTYGRVLGTKTGNEQFF
abundance: few; j_gene: TRBJ2-7; d_gene: TRBD2; v_gene: TRBV11-2; CDR3nt: TGTGCCAGCAGCTTCGGACGGGGGGGACCTCGGCACGAGCAGTACTTC; CDR3aa: CASSFGRGGPRHEQYF
abundance: .; j_gene: TRBJ2-3; d_gene: .; v_gene: TRBV28; CDR3nt: TGTGCCAGCGGAAAGGGGTGGAATACGCAGTATTTT; CDR3aa: CASGKGWNTQYF
abundance: .; j_gene: TRBJ2-2; d_gene: TRBD1; v_gene: TRBV12-3/TRBV12-4; CDR3nt: TGTGCCAGCAGCCTTTGGACAGGGGGCGGCACCGGGGAGCTGTTTTTT; CDR3aa: CASSLWTGGGTGELFF
abundance: few; j_gene: TRBJ2-3; d_gene: TRBD2; v_gene: TRBV7-2; CDR3nt: TGTGCCAGCAGCTTACGGGCTAGCGGGGGGGCCTGGAAAGGTACGCAGTATTTT; CDR3aa: CASSLRASGGAWKGTQYF
abundance: .; j_gene: TRBJ2-1; d_gene: .; v_gene: TRBV7-6; CDR3nt: TGTGCCAGCAGCTTTGGGTATGGTCCTAATGAGCAGTTCTTC; CDR3aa: CASSFGYGPNEQFF
abundance: .; j_gene: TRBJ1-5; d_gene: .; v_gene: TRBV4-3; CDR3nt: TGCGCCAGCAGCCAAGATCGATCGGGGGGTTCGTACCAGCCCCAGCATTTT; CDR3aa: CASSQDRSGGSYQPQHF
abundance: few; j_gene: TRBJ2-2; d_gene: .; v_gene: TRBV7-7; CDR3nt: TGTGCCAGCAGCTCCAGCAGGGCCGGGGAGCTGTTTTTT; CDR3aa: CASSSSRAGELFF
abundance: few; j_gene: TRBJ2-1; d_gene: .; v_gene: TRBV11-2; CDR3nt: TGTGCCAGCAGCTCCCGGGCGGACTACTCCTACAATGAGCAGTTCTTC; CDR3aa: CASSSRADYSYNEQFF